The source of this T cell receptor beta chain is a study of cytomegalovirus exposure and HLA in healthy donors (dated by TCRdb to about 2017). Study-wide context: In an earlier analysis of 587 of the donors, less than 350 Gb of sequence data and 100 million or so unique TCR beta sequences from roughly 200 million T cells were reported. Class I and class II HLA loci were covered by the typing at four-digit resolution. A later analysis re-analyzed previously published TCR beta repertoires from roughly 690 donors and added high-resolution HLA genotyping to study TCR occurrence patterns. Every discovery cohort repertoire had been produced on one sequencing platform. The study combined high-throughput TCR immunosequencing, statistical association of individual TCRs with disease status, and machine learning to predict cytomegalovirus infection status. Among around 400 genotyped donors of the cohort, an average of roughly 230,000 unique TCR beta nucleotide sequences was sequenced per donor, of which about 19% were non-productive. Alongside the repertoire data, information on donor age, sex, ethnicity and CMV serostatus was compiled. A handful of DR-DQ haplotypes were treated as single units for association and clustering because of strong linkage in the cohort. Besides the first cohort of 666 subjects, a separate validation cohort made up of 120 or so different subjects was used. The study aimed to test whether cataloging public T cell receptors could reveal signatures of past pathogen exposure. A later genetic analysis used genome-wide SNP genotypes for about 65% of the roughly 700 donors, treating that subset as a discovery cohort. Rather than using new phenotypic data, the later analysis identified candidate immune exposures from TCR beta sequences and from how often those sequences occurred across donors. An earlier analysis of 587 of the donors used high-throughput TCR beta sequencing to judge whether each TCR beta V gene segment behaved as functional or pseudogenic. The study profiled the T cell repertoires of 500 to 800 subjects by immunosequencing and related them to cytomegalovirus serostatus. Of the 350 to 450 genotyped donors, approximately 81% were placed in the genetic ancestry cluster associated with self-reported Caucasian donors. The number of typed donors differed by locus: about 620-640 for A, B, C, DRB1 and DQB1; some 500 for DQA1; around 610 for DPA1; and about 470 for DPB1. Approximately 310 gigabases of sequencing data and tens of millions of unique TCR sequences were included in an early release covering about 700 HLA-typed donors. What the work shows at the level of the full study, not this receptor alone: According to a later analysis, most CMV-associated TCR beta chains appeared to be HLA-restricted, and the HLA associations seemed to be driven largely by CMV exposure. Presence/absence analyses assumed roughly uniform sequencing depth across donors, an assumption that may not hold. Across donors, most TCR sequences were observed very rarely, whereas some public TCRs were present in many individuals. Because counts were too low, under 20 rarely observed V segments, including chromosome 9 orphons, were left out of the earlier analysis of several hundred of the donors. Correlated functional status among segregating V segments might be attributable to linkage disequilibrium, but an unknown experimental factor could not be ruled out. A further reported finding was that TCR beta sequences accurately predicted the HLA-A and HLA-B alleles for most subjects in the first cohort. For the cohort, immune exposure information was limited to CMV serostatus. The sequencing pipeline was judged likely to have produced a cluster of highly shared sequence variants as a technical artifact. A later analysis reported that several top co-occurrence clusters appeared linked to parvovirus B19, influenza, CMV and Epstein-Barr virus. Cytomegalovirus status was reported to be diagnosed by the classifier with high specificity and sensitivity in both the original and validation cohorts. In the study, 150 to 200 TCR beta chains were listed as associated with cytomegalovirus. According to the authors, the approach could potentially be generalized to other disease states and immunological phenotypes. An association between a missense DCLRE1C variant and V-gene and J-gene trimming of TCR beta chains was found in a later genetic analysis and replicated in an independent cohort. Because HLA typing was unavailable for some donors at each locus, only the typed subset was used in association tests. Broadly in line with IMGT annotations, most TCR beta V segments showed up in productive rearrangements about 87% or about 30% of the time in an earlier analysis of several hundred of the donors. In a later analysis, around 17,000 TCR beta sequences were associated with specific HLA alleles at a false discovery rate of 0.05. The 87-base-pair reads could not distinguish some IMGT-functional V segments, including TRBV6-2 and TRBV6-3, so those segments were excluded. In vitro tests confirmed that a few of the cytomegalovirus-associated TCR beta chains recognize cytomegalovirus antigens. According to a later genetic analysis, donors in an Asian-associated ancestry cluster had fewer N-insertions in productive TCRs than the approximately 700-donor mean. Assigning TCR associations to individual alleles was difficult when HLA alleles, especially DR and DQ, strongly co-occurred. According to a later analysis, TCR association rates differed among HLA loci, with DRB1 alleles showing the most associated TCRs and HLA-C alleles showing the fewest. A later analysis found that HLA-associated TCR beta chains were more clonally expanded and had lower generation probabilities than equally common non-associated chains. Only TCR beta chains were sequenced in this cohort, and the absence of alpha or paired-chain data limited detectable features.

To note about this clone: Its antigen specificity is not known. No per-base quality is available; no much larger clone lies one base away.

The CDR3 holds 13 amino acids from the cysteine to the phenylalanine. The DNA shown is the 39-base CDR3, in frame from base 1. In total, about 650 healthy bone marrow donors made up the cohort. Cohort members were all nominally healthy when sampled, although unrecorded immune exposures were likely present. The donor tested CMV seropositive and was one of the 289 seropositive cohort members. A peripheral blood sample was collected from each donor, and TCR beta sequencing was performed on peripheral blood mononuclear cells. The Qiagen DNeasy Blood Extraction Kit was used to extract genomic DNA from the blood cell samples. To prepare the library, the immunoSEQ multiplex PCR assay was applied. The multiplex PCR relied on a mix of 60 forward primers for TCR Vbeta segments and 13 reverse primers for TCR Jbeta segments. A multiplex PCR assay on genomic DNA amplified the CDR3 region of rearranged TCR beta genes. On the Illumina HiSeq System, the amplified TCR beta libraries were sequenced as 87-base-pair reads. The paper's data handling went like this. In a later analysis, tens of millions of unique TCR beta chains were counted across the roughly 670 repertoires, and about 10 million of these chains were shared by at least two donors. Raw reads were error-corrected and collapsed into unique sequences with a nearest-neighbor algorithm that merged closely related sequences to remove PCR and sequencing errors. Alignment of CDR3 sequences to IMGT reference sequences was used to assign V, D and J gene segments. For a sequence to be retained, a match of at least six nucleotides was required to both a V gene segment and a J gene segment. A rearrangement counted as productive if the CDR3 had no stop codons and remained in frame with V and J, and every other rearrangement counted as non-productive. CDR3 was defined by IMGT convention, running from the second conserved V-encoded cysteine to the conserved J-encoded phenylalanine. Sequences without an unambiguous match to a single V gene segment were excluded from the earlier analysis of approximately 560 of the donors. An earlier analysis of a few hundred of the donors called V segments functional above 56.7% productive rearrangements and segregating when the between-donor standard deviation exceeded 5%. A statistical classification framework was built to diagnose cytomegalovirus status from the catalog of TCR beta chain sequences. In a later analysis, V and J genes were assigned by comparing TCR nucleotide sequences against IMGT/GENE-DB human TR gene sequences. In a later analysis, CDR3 sequences and most-parsimonious VDJ recombination scenarios were assigned using the TCRdist pipeline. In a later analysis, each TCR beta chain was defined by its CDR3 amino acid sequence together with its V-gene family, and reads lacking a unique V-gene family were excluded. A later analysis removed 550 to 650 highly shared, low-generation-probability nucleotide sequences to deal with suspected cross-contamination and a sequencing artifact. In a later analysis, a clonal expansion index was calculated for each public chain from normalized within-repertoire ranks of inferred template counts. Generation probabilities in a later analysis came from a VDJ recombination model fitted to out-of-frame rearrangements, and those results were checked against IGoR. Hypergeometric tests were used in a later analysis to score TCR-TCR, TCR-HLA and TCR-CMV co-occurrence, with a repertoire-size bias correction applied to the TCR pairs. A later analysis estimated false discovery rates by permuting HLA or CMV assignments 20 times. A later analysis grouped co-occurring TCRs with DBSCAN, adding TCRdist sequence similarity when clustering within HLA-allele-positive subsets. Repertoires with fewer than 30,000 or more than 120,000 public chains were left out of co-occurrence clustering, as were about 5 repertoires with anomalous nucleotide sharing. Sourced from immuneACCESS, this table was stored by TCRdb with only in-frame sequences that have V and J called. A share of the clones is absent; for the studies checked, an unresolved V gene accounts for under half, and the remainder has no known explanation. From that table come the V and J calls and clone size; the DNA was used to work out D and trimming. The sample table records under 300,000 clones; 80% to 85% of these occur just once. The top ten hold less than 9% of the sample.

This clonotype originated in a woman aged 60 to 75 in good health and CMV-seropositive. The chain joins TRBV12-2 to TRBJ2-7; the D segment call TRBD2 is taken from the table without a DNA check. TRBV12-2 is a known pseudogene. The sample comprised PBMCs. The CDR3 loop reads CASRTGTTNEQYF. The nucleotide sequence reads TGTGCAAGTCGGACCGGGACTACCAACGAGCAGTACTTC.